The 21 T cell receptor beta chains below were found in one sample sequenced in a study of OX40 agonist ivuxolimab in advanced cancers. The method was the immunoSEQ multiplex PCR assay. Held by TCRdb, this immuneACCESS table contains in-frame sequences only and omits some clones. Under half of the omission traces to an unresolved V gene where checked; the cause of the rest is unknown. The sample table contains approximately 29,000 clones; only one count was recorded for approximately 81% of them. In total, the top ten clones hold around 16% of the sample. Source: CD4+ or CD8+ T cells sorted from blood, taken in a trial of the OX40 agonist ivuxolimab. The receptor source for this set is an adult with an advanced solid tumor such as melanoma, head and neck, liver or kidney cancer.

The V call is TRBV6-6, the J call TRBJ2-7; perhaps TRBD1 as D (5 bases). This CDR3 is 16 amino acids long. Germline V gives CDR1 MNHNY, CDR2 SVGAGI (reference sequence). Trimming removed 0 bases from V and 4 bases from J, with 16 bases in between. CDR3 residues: CASSYSDRTLTYEQYF. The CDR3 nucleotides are TGTGCCAGCAGTTACTCAGATCGGACACTTACTTACGAGCAGTACTTC.

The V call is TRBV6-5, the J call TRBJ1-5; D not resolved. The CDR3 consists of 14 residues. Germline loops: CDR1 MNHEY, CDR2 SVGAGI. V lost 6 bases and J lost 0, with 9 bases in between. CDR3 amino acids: CASSTAYSNQPQHF. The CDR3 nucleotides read TGTGCCAGCAGCACGGCCTATAGCAATCAGCCCCAGCATTTT.

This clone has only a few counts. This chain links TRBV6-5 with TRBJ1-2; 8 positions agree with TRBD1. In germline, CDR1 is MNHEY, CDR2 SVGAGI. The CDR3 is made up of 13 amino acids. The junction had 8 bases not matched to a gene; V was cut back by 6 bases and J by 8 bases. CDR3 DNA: TGTGCCAGCAGCCCGGACAGGGCGAAAGGCTACACCTTC. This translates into CASSPDRAKGYTF.

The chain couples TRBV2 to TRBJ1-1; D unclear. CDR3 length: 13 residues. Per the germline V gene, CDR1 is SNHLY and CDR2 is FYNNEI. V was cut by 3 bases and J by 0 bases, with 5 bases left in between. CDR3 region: CASSDSLNTEAFF. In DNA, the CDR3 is TGTGCCAGCAGTGATAGTTTGAACACTGAAGCTTTCTTT.

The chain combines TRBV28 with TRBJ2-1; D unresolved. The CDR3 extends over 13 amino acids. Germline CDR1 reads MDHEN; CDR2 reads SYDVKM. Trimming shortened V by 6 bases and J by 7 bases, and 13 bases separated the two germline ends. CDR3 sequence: CASSLIFRNEQFF. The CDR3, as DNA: TGTGCCAGCAGCCTCATTTTTAGGAATGAGCAGTTCTTC. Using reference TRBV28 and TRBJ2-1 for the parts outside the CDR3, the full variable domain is DVKVTQSSRYLVKRTGEKVFLECVQDMDHENMFWYRQDPGLGLRLIYFSYDVKMKEKGDIPEGYSVSREKKERFSLILESASTNQTSMYLCASSLIFRNEQFFGPGTRLTVL.

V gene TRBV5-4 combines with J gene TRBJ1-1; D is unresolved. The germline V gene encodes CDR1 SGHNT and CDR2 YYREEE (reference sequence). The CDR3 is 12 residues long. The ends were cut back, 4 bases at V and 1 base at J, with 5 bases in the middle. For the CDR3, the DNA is TGTGCCAGCAGCCAGAAGAACACTGAAGCTTTCTTT. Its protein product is CASSQKNTEAFF.

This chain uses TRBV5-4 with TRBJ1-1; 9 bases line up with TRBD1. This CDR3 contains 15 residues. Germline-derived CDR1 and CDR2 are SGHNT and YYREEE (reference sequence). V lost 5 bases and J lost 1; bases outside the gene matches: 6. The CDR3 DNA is TGTGCCAGCAGGGGACAGGGAGGTACGAACACTGAAGCTTTCTTT. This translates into CASRGQGGTNTEAFF. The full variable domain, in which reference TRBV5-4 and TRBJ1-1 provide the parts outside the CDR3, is ETGVTQSPTHLIKTRGQQVTLRCSSQSGHNTVSWYQQALGQGPQFIFQYYREEENGRGNFPPRFSGLQFPNYSSELNVNALELDDSALYLCASRGQGGTNTEAFFGQGTRLTVV.

The CDR3 sequence is CASSLATGSSYGYTF. The CDR3 nucleotides read TGTGCCAGCAGCTTGGCAACAGGGAGTTCATATGGCTACACCTTC. The chain has TRBV5-4 and TRBJ1-2; a weak D match, TRBD1 (6 bases). V shed 0 bases and J shed 5 bases, with 14 bases lying between them. CDR1 and CDR2 from the germline V gene are SGHNT and YYREEE (reference sequence). The CDR3 has 15 amino acids.

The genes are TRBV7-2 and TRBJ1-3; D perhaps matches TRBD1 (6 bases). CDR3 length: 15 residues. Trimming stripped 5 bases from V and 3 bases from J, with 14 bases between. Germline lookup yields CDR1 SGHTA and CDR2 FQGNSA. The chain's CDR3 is CASSETGSGGNTIYF. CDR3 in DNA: TGTGCCAGCAGCGAGACAGGTTCTGGTGGAAACACCATATATTTT.

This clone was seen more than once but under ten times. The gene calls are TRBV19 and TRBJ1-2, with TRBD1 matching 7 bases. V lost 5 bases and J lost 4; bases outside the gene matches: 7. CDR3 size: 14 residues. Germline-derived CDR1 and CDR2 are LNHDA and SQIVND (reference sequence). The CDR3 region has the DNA TGTGCCAGTAGTGTAGGGGGCGCGGCCTATGGCTACACCTTC. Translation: CASSVGGAAYGYTF.

CDR3 nucleotides: TGTGCCAGCAGCTCTAACTGGGGGGCCGGGGCGAATGAGCAGTTCTTC. It is translated as CASSSNWGAGANEQFF. This chain connects TRBV9 to TRBJ2-1; D may be TRBD1 or TRBD2 (6 bases each). CDR3 length: 16 amino acids. Germline loops: CDR1 SGDLS, CDR2 YYNGEE. V was clipped by 4 bases and J by 7 bases, with 21 bases between them.

This CDR3 is CASSQVNRVNEKLFF. The DNA of the CDR3 is TGTGCCAGCAGCCAAGTCAACAGGGTAAATGAAAAACTGTTTTTT. J is TRBJ1-4 and V is TRBV14, with D possibly matching TRBD1 (6 bases). Per germline, CDR1 SGHDN and CDR2 FVKESK. Deletions cut 1 base from V and 5 bases from J, with 11 bases between. CDR3 length equals 15 residues.

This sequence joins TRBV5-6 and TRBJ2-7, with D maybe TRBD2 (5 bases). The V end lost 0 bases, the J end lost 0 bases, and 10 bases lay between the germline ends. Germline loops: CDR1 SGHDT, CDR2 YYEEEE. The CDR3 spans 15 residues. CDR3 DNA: TGTGCCAGCAGCTTGGTGGCTAGCTACTCCTACGAGCAGTACTTC. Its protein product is CASSLVASYSYEQYF.

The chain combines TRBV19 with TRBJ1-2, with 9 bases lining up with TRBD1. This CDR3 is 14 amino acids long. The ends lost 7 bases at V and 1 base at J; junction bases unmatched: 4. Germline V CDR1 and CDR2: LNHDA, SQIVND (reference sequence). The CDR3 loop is CASTDRGFNYGYTF. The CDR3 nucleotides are TGTGCCAGTACCGACAGGGGGTTTAACTATGGCTACACCTTC. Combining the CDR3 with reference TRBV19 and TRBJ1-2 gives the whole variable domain DGGITQSPKYLFRKEGQNVTLSCEQNLNHDAMYWYRQDPGQGLRLIYYSQIVNDFQKGDIAEGYSVSREKKESFPLTVTSAQKNPTAFYLCASTDRGFNYGYTFGSGTRLTVV.

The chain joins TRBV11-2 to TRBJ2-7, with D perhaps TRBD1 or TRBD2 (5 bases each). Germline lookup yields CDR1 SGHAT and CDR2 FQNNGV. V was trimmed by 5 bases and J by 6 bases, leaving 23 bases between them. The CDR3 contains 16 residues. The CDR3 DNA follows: TGTGCCAGCAGCGACCAGGGAGTGGGAGTCTTGAGCGAGCAGTACTTC. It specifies CASSDQGVGVLSEQYF.

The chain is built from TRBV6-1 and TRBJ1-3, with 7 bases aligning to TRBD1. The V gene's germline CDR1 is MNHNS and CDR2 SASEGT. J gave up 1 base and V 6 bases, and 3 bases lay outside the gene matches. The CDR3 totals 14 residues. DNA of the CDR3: TGTGCCAGCAGGAGGGGACAGTCTGGAAACACCATATATTTT. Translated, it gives CASRRGQSGNTIYF.

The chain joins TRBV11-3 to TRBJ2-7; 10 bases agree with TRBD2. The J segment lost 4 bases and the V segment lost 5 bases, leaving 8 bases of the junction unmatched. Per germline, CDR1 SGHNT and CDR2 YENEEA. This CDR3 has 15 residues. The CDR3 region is CASSPAGGPGYEQYF. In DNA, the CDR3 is TGTGCCAGCAGCCCAGCGGGGGGGCCTGGTTACGAGCAGTACTTC.

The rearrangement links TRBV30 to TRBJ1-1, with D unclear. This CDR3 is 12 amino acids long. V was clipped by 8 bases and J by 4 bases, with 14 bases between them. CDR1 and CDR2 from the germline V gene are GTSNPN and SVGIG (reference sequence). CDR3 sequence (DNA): TGTGCCCTCAACCGGGAGAGCACTGAAGCTTTCTTT. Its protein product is CALNRESTEAFF.

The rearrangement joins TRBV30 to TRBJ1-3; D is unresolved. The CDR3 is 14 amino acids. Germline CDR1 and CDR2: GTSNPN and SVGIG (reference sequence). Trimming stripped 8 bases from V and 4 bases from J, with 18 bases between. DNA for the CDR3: TGTGCCCGGGGAACGGGTCGGTCGGGAAACACCATATATTTT. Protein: CARGTGRSGNTIYF.

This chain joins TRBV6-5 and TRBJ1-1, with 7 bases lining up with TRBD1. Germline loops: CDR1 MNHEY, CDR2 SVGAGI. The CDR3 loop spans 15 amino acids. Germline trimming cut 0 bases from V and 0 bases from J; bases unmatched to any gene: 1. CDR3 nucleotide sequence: TGTGCCAGCAGTTACTCGACAGGGATGAACACTGAAGCTTTCTTT. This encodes CASSYSTGMNTEAFF.

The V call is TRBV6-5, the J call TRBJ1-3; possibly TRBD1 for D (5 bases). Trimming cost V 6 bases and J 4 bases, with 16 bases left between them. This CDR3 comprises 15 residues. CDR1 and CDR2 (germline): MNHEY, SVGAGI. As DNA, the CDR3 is TGTGCCAGCAGCCGAACTGGGGGGGGAGGAAACACCATATATTTT. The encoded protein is CASSRTGGGGNTIYF.